The next 21 T cell receptor beta chains were all read from a single sample in a study of cytomegalovirus exposure and HLA in healthy donors. Both 60 Vbeta primers and 13 Jbeta primers went into the PCR. The protocol was immunoSEQ multiplex PCR, while the TCRdb copy is restricted to in-frame clones and leaves out a portion. The data contain fewer than 200,000 clones, around 77% of them singletons. Material for sequencing was PBMCs. The receptors were gathered from a man aged 55 to 70 in good health and CMV-seronegative.

This chain connects TRBV4-1 to TRBJ1-1; 10 nucleotides align to TRBD1. V lost 0 bases to trimming and J lost 3 bases; unmatched junction nucleotides: 7. Germline CDR1 and CDR2: MGHRA and YSYEKL. This CDR3 has 17 amino acids. The CDR3 here is CASSQDVDRGKYTEAFF. CDR3 DNA: TGCGCCAGCAGCCAAGATGTGGACAGGGGGAAATACACTGAAGCTTTCTTT.

V gene TRBV7-9 combines with J gene TRBJ2-5; TRBD1 might be the D (5 bases). The CDR3 loop spans 14 amino acids. The germline V and J ends were trimmed by 5 bases and 1 base, with 11 bases remaining between them. Per germline, CDR1 SEHNR and CDR2 FQNEAQ (reference sequence). The CDR3 DNA reads as TGTGCCAGCAGCGTCCGACAGACCCAAGAGACCCAGTACTTC. This gives the protein CASSVRQTQETQYF.

This sequence joins TRBV7-9 and TRBJ2-1, with TRBD2 matching 14 bases. CDR1 is SEHNR and CDR2 is FQNEAQ in the germline V gene (reference sequence). The V segment lost 3 bases and the J segment 9 bases; nucleotides outside the gene matches: 1. CDR3 length: 14 residues. The CDR3 DNA reads as TGTGCCAGCAGCTTCGGGACTAGCGGGAGTGAGCAGTTCTTC. Amino acids: CASSFGTSGSEQFF.

This clone was recorded a few times. V gene TRBV6-1 combines with J gene TRBJ2-7; a weak D match, TRBD1 (5 bases). Germline-derived CDR1 and CDR2 are MNHNS and SASEGT. The V end lost 5 bases, the J end lost 2 bases, and 13 bases lay between the germline ends. This CDR3 is 14 amino acids long. The CDR3 nucleotides read TGTGCCAGCAGTTTCTTTGACAGAGCCTACGAGCAGTACTTC. This sequence encodes CASSFFDRAYEQYF.

The chain is built from TRBV6-6 and TRBJ2-7; possible D gene TRBD1, 6 bases. This CDR3 comprises 16 residues. Trimming pared 0 bases from V and 2 bases from J, leaving 14 bases between. Germline lookup yields CDR1 MNHNY and CDR2 SVGAGI (reference sequence). The CDR3 region has the DNA TGTGCCAGCAGTTACTCGCCGGACAGTCTTACCTACGAGCAGTACTTC. Encoded protein: CASSYSPDSLTYEQYF.

The chain joins TRBV6-1 to TRBJ2-3; 11 positions match TRBD2. This CDR3 is built from 14 residues. J gave up 7 bases and V 7 bases, and 7 bases lay outside the gene matches. Germline CDR1 and CDR2: MNHNS and SASEGT. The CDR3 sequence is CASNLSGGAHTQYF. In nucleotides, the CDR3 is TGTGCCAGCAACCTTAGCGGGGGGGCTCATACGCAGTATTTT.

The chain has TRBV5-4 and TRBJ2-7, with 12 bases aligning to TRBD2. Germline V CDR1 and CDR2: SGHNT, YYREEE (reference sequence). V gave up 3 bases and J gave up 4 bases; unmatched junction bases: 8. The CDR3 runs 16 residues. CDR3 amino acids: CASSWSSGRAVYEQYF. As DNA, the CDR3 is TGTGCCAGCAGCTGGTCTAGCGGGAGGGCCGTTTACGAGCAGTACTTC.

In nucleotides, the CDR3 is TGTGCCAGCAGCCGGGGACTAGCGGGGACCTACGAGCAGTACTTC. Its translation is CASSRGLAGTYEQYF. The chain employs TRBV5-4 and TRBJ2-7; 13 bases map to TRBD2. J lost 2 bases, V lost 4 bases, and 3 bases had no gene match. The CDR3 has 15 amino acids. Germline V gives CDR1 SGHNT, CDR2 YYREEE (reference sequence).

The V gene is TRBV9, the J gene TRBJ2-1; D possibly corresponds to TRBD1 (5 bases). Germline CDR1 SGDLS, CDR2 YYNGEE. With 0 bases removed from V and 9 bases from J, the gap between germline ends came to 16 bases. The CDR3 contains 15 residues. The CDR3: CASSVEAGNLGEQFF. CDR3 coding DNA: TGTGCCAGCAGCGTAGAGGCAGGGAATTTGGGTGAGCAGTTCTTC.

V gene TRBV4-2 combines with J gene TRBJ1-5; TRBD1 matches 7 bases. CDR3 length: 15 amino acids. CDR1 is LGHNA, CDR2 YNFKEQ, per germline. V was clipped by 1 base and J by 0 bases; unmatched bases: 0. The CDR3: CASSQAGGSNQPQHF. The CDR3 DNA sequence: TGTGCCAGCAGCCAAGCAGGGGGTAGCAATCAGCCCCAGCATTTT.

The sample holds one count of this clone. V is TRBV7-3 and J is TRBJ1-2; 9 positions match TRBD1. There are 14 residues in the CDR3. V shed 5 bases and J 2 bases; nucleotides not matched to a gene: 3. The V gene's germline CDR1 is SGHTA and CDR2 FQGTGA. The CDR3 DNA sequence: TGTGCCAGCAGCCTGGGACAGGGCAACTATGGCTACACCTTC. This encodes CASSLGQGNYGYTF. Full variable domain (missing parts from reference TRBV7-3 and TRBJ1-2): GAGVSQTPSNKVTEKGKYVELRCDPISGHTALYWYRQSLGQGPEFLIYFQGTGAADDSGLPNDRFFAVRPEGSVSTLKIQRTERGDSAVYLCASSLGQGNYGYTFGSGTRLTVV.

The rearrangement uses TRBV29-1 and TRBJ1-5; tentative D call: TRBD1 (5 bases). CDR1 SQVTM and CDR2 ANQGSEA come from the germline V gene. Trimming left V 0 bases short and J 5 bases short, with 17 bases between. The CDR3 is 16 residues long. CDR3 DNA sequence: TGCAGCGTTGAAGATCTCAGGGCCGGTCGTGATCAGCCCCAGCATTTT. Translating gives CSVEDLRAGRDQPQHF.

This chain connects TRBV5-1 to TRBJ2-7, with D possibly TRBD2 on 5 matching bases. The CDR3 spans 13 residues. Per the germline V gene, CDR1 is SGHRS and CDR2 is YFSETQ. V lost 4 bases, J lost 1 base, and 9 bases lay in between. The DNA for the CDR3 is TGCGCCAGCAGCCGGACTGAATCCTACGAGCAGTACTTC. It specifies CASSRTESYEQYF.

This clone was recorded once. J is TRBJ2-1 and V is TRBV7-3, with D perhaps TRBD2 (5 bases). Trimming removed 3 bases at V and 8 bases at J, with 17 bases between. CDR3 length: 15 residues. The germline CDR1 and CDR2 sequences are SGHTA and FQGTGA. CDR3 sequence (DNA): TGTGCCAGCAGCTTGTCTAGCCAGCCTATATATGAGCAGTTCTTC. Protein: CASSLSSQPIYEQFF. Combining the CDR3 with reference TRBV7-3 and TRBJ2-1 gives the whole variable domain GAGVSQTPSNKVTEKGKYVELRCDPISGHTALYWYRQSLGQGPEFLIYFQGTGAADDSGLPNDRFFAVRPEGSVSTLKIQRTERGDSAVYLCASSLSSQPIYEQFFGPGTRLTVL.

A remark on this clone: One junction end does not reproduce the germline sequence, and a read error may be involved. The rearrangement joins TRBV5-6 to TRBJ1-2; 7 nucleotides line up with TRBD1. Germline CDR1 SGHDT, CDR2 YYEEEE. This CDR3 region has 16 residues. The chain's CDR3 is CASSPTSQGDHYGYPF. In nucleotides, the CDR3 is TGTGCCAGCAGCCCGACCTCCCAGGGGGATCACTATGGCTACCCCTTC.

This chain joins TRBV5-1 and TRBJ2-5; D perhaps matches TRBD2 (6 bases). The J call may be mistaken, given a closer DNA end match to TRBJ2-7. This CDR3 has 15 residues. Germline V gene data show CDR1 as SGHRS and CDR2 as YFSETQ. CDR3 loop: CASTLNPGDSYEQYF. The CDR3 DNA reads TGCGCCAGCACCCTGAACCCGGGGGATTCCTACGAGCAGTACTTC.

The rearrangement uses TRBV28 and TRBJ2-3; 10 positions agree with TRBD1. V was pared by 3 bases and J by 11 bases, with 11 bases of the junction left unmatched. The CDR3 is made up of 15 amino acids. CDR1 and CDR2 from the germline V gene are MDHEN and SYDVKM. In nucleotides, the CDR3 is TGTGCCAGCAGTTTTTCCGGGACAGGGGCGTCTCGGCAGTATTTT. Amino acids: CASSFSGTGASRQYF.

The genes are TRBV7-6 and TRBJ2-3, with 9 bases that match TRBD2. The CDR3 covers 16 residues. V lost 2 bases to trimming and J lost 3 bases; unmatched junction nucleotides: 6. CDR1 and CDR2 from the germline V gene are SGHVS and FNYEAQ. The CDR3 loop reads CASSLLAGGPTDTQYF. The CDR3 DNA is TGTGCCAGCAGCTTACTGGCGGGGGGGCCAACAGATACGCAGTATTTT.

The genes are TRBV19 and TRBJ2-5; tentatively, D is TRBD1 (5 bases). The germline V gene has CDR1 LNHDA and CDR2 SQIVND (reference sequence). The CDR3 has 14 amino acids. The V end was cut by 0 bases, the J end by 7 bases, with 12 bases between. In DNA form, the CDR3 reads TGTGCCAGTAGTATAGACAGGGTTTCGGGGACCCAGTACTTC. Amino acids: CASSIDRVSGTQYF.

This clone has only one observation. The rearrangement links TRBV4-1 to TRBJ1-2; D is possibly TRBD1 (6 bases). Per the germline V gene, CDR1 is MGHRA and CDR2 is YSYEKL. The length of the CDR3 is 15 residues. The V and J ends lost 4 bases and 0 bases respectively, with 12 bases between them. CDR3 protein: CASSPRTETNYGYTF. CDR3 DNA sequence: TGCGCCAGCAGCCCGAGGACAGAGACTAACTATGGCTACACCTTC.

The chain employs TRBV28 and TRBJ1-4; 8 bases align to TRBD1. This CDR3 has 15 amino acids. Losses at the gene ends were 8 bases for V and 8 bases for J; bases not matched to a gene: 13. Germline lookup yields CDR1 MDHEN and CDR2 SYDVKM. DNA for the CDR3: TGTGCCAGCCAGCGACCTGTCAGGACAGGGGAAAAACTGTTTTTT. Amino acid sequence: CASQRPVRTGEKLFF.